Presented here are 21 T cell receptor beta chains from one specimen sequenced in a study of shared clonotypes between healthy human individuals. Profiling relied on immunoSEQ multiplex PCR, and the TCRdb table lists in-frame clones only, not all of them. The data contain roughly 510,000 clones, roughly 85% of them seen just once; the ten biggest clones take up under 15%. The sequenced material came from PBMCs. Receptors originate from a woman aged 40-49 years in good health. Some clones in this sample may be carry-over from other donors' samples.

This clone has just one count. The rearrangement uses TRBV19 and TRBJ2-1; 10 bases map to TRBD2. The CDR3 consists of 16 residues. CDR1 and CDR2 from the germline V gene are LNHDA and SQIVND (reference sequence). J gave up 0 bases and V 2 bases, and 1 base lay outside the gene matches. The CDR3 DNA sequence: TGTGCCAGTAGTATAAGCGGGAGGGCCTCCTACAATGAGCAGTTCTTC. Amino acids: CASSISGRASYNEQFF.

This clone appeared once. The CDR3 region is CAPQEGPKETKNIQYF. The CDR3 nucleotides read TGTGCCCCCCAAGAGGGGCCGAAGGAGACCAAAAACATTCAGTACTTC. The gene calls are TRBV12-5 and TRBJ2-4; D tentatively fits TRBD1 or TRBD2 (5 bases each). Germline V gene data show CDR1 as LGHNT and CDR2 as FRNRAP. The CDR3 loop spans 16 amino acids.

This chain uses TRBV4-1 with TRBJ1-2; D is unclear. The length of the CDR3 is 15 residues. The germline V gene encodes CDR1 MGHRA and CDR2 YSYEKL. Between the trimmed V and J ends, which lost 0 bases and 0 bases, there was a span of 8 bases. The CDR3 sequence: CASSQEELTNYGYTF. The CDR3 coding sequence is TGCGCCAGCAGCCAAGAGGAACTTACTAACTATGGCTACACCTTC.

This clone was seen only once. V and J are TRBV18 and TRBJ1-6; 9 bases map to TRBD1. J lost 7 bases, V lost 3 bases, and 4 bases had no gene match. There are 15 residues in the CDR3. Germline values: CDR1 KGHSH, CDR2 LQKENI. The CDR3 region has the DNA TGTGCCAGCTCACCTTCCGGGACAGGGAATTCACCCCTCCACTTT. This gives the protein CASSPSGTGNSPLHF.

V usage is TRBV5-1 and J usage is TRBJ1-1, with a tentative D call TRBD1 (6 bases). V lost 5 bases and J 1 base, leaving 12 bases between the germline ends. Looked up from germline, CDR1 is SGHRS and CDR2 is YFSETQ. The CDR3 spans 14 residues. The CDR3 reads CASSSWGANTEAFF. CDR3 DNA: TGCGCCAGCAGTTCTTGGGGGGCGAACACTGAAGCTTTCTTT.

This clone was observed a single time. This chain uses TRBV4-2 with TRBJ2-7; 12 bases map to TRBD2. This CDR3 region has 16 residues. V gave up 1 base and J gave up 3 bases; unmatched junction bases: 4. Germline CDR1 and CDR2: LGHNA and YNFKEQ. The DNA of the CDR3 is TGTGCCAGCAGCCAAGGGACTAGCGGGGCGGGCTACGAGCAGTACTTC. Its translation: CASSQGTSGAGYEQYF.

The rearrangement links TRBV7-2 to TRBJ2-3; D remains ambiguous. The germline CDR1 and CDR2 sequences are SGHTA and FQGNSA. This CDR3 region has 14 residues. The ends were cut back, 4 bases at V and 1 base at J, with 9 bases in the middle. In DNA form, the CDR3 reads TGTGCCAGCAGCTCACTCCTACGCACAGATACGCAGTATTTT. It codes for CASSSLLRTDTQYF.

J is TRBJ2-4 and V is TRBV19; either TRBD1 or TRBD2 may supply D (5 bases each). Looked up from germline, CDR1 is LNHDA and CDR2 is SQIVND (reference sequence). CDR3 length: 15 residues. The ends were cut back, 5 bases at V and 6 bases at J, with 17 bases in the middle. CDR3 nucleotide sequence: TGTGCCAGTAGTCCCCCAGGGACCCCCGTAAACATTCAGTACTTC. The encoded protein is CASSPPGTPVNIQYF.

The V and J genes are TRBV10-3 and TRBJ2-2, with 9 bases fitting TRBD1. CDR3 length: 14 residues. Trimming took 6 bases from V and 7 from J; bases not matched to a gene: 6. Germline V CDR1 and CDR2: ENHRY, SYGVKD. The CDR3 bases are TGTGCCATCAGGGGACAGGGCGGGAGCGGGGAGCTGTTTTTT. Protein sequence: CAIRGQGGSGELFF.

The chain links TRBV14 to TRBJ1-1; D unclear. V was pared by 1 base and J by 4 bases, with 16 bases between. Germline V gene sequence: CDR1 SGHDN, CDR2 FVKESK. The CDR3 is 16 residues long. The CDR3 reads CASSQVSLWAATEAFF. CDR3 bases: TGTGCCAGCAGCCAAGTATCCTTGTGGGCCGCCACTGAAGCTTTCTTT.

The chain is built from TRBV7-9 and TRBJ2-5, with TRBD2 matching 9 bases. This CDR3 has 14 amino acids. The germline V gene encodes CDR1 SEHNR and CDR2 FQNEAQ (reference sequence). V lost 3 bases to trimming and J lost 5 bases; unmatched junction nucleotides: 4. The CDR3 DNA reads TGTGCCAGCAGCTTTAGCGGGAGTTGGGAGACCCAGTACTTC. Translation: CASSFSGSWETQYF. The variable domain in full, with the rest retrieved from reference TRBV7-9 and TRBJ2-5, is DTGVSQNPRHKITKRGQNVTFRCDPISEHNRLYWYRQTLGQGPEFLTYFQNEAQLEKSRLLSDRFSAERPKGSFSTLEIQRTEQGDSAMYLCASSFSGSWETQYFGPGTRLLVL.

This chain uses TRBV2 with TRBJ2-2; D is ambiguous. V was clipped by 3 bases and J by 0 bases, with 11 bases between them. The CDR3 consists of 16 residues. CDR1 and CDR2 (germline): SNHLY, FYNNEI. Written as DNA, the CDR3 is TGTGCCAGCAGTGATAGGTCTGGGGCGAACACCGGGGAGCTGTTTTTT. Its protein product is CASSDRSGANTGELFF.

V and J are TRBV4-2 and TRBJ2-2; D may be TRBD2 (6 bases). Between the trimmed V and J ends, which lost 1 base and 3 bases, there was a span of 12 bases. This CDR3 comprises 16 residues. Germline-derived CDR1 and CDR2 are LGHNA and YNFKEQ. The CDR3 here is CASSQGEGGDTGELFF. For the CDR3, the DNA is TGTGCCAGCAGCCAAGGCGAGGGAGGAGACACCGGGGAGCTGTTTTTT.

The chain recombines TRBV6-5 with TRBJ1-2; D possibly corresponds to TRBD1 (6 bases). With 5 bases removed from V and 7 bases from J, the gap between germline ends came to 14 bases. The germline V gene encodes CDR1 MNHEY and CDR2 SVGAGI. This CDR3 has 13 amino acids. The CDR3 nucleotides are TGTGCCAGCAGTCAGGGGAAGGGATTTGGCTACACCTTC. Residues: CASSQGKGFGYTF.

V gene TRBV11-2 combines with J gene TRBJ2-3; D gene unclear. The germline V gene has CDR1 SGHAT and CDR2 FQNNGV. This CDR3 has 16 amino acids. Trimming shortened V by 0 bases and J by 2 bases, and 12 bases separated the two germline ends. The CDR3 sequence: CASSLEAPQTTDTQYF. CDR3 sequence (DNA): TGTGCCAGCAGCTTAGAGGCTCCCCAGACCACAGATACGCAGTATTTT. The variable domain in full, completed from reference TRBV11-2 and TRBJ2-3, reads EAGVAQSPRYKIIEKRQSVAFWCNPISGHATLYWYQQILGQGPKLLIQFQNNGVVDDSQLPKDRFSAERLKGVDSTLKIQPAKLEDSAVYLCASSLEAPQTTDTQYFGPGTRLTVL.

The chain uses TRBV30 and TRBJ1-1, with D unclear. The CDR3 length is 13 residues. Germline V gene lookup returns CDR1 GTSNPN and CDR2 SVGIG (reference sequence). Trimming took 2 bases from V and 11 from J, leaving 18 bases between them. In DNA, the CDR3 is TGTGCCTGGAGTCCACTTTCGTCCGAGGCGGCTTTCTTT. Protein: CAWSPLSSEAAFF.

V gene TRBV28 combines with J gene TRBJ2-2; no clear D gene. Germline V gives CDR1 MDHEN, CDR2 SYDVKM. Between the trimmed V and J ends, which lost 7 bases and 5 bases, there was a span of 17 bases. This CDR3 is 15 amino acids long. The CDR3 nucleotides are TGTGCCAGCACCCCCTGGGCAGTCAGTACCGGGGAGCTGTTTTTT. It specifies CASTPWAVSTGELFF.

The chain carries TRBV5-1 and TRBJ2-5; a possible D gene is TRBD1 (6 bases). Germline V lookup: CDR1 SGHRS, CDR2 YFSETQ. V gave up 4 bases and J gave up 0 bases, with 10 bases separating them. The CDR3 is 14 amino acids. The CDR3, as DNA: TGCGCCAGCAGCCCACAGGGAAACCAAGAGACCCAGTACTTC. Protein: CASSPQGNQETQYF.

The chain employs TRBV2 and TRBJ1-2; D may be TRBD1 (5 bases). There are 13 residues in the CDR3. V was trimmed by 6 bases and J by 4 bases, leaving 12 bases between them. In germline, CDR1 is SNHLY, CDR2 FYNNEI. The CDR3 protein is CASSVQGSYGYTF. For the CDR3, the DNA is TGTGCCAGCAGCGTCCAGGGTTCCTATGGCTACACCTTC.

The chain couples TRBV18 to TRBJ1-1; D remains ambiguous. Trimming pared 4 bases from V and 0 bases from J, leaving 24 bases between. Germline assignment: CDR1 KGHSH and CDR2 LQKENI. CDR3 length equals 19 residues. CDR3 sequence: CASSRIPPEAAMMNTEAFF. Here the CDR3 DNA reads TGTGCCAGCTCACGGATCCCCCCCGAGGCGGCGATGATGAACACTGAAGCTTTCTTT.

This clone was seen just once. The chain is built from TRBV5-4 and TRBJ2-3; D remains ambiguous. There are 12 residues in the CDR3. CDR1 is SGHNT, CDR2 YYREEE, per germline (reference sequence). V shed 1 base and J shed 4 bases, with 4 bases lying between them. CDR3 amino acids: CASSLPADTQYF. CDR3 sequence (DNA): TGTGCCAGCAGCTTGCCCGCAGATACGCAGTATTTT. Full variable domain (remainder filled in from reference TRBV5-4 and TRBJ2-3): ETGVTQSPTHLIKTRGQQVTLRCSSQSGHNTVSWYQQALGQGPQFIFQYYREEENGRGNFPPRFSGLQFPNYSSELNVNALELDDSALYLCASSLPADTQYFGPGTRLTVL.